Presented here are 27 T cell receptor beta chains from one specimen sequenced in a study of blood T cell repertoires in COVID-19. Clones were read by immunoSEQ multiplex PCR, and TCRdb kept only the in-frame ones, dropping some. The table records some 180,000 clones, around 85% of them present only once. The sequenced sample consisted of peripheral blood. The receptors here all came from a woman aged 55-70 years with acute or convalescent COVID-19.

The chain carries TRBV27 and TRBJ2-6; D unresolved. The length of the CDR3 is 13 residues. Germline V lookup: CDR1 MNHEY, CDR2 SMNVEV (reference sequence). Trimming shortened V by 8 bases and J by 0 bases, and 5 bases separated the two germline ends. The CDR3 DNA sequence: TGTGCCAGCGGCAGCTCTGGGGCCAACGTCCTGACTTTC. This translates into CASGSSGANVLTF.

The gene calls are TRBV5-5 and TRBJ2-1, with a possible D match to TRBD1 (5 bases). The CDR3 covers 13 residues. The germline V gene has CDR1 SGHKS and CDR2 YYEKEE (reference sequence). The V and J ends lost 2 bases and 8 bases respectively, with 11 bases between them. Here the CDR3 reads CASSFQGRDEQFF. The CDR3 DNA reads TGTGCCAGCAGCTTTCAGGGCCGCGATGAGCAGTTCTTC.

V and J are TRBV3-1 (or the pseudogene TRBV3-2) and TRBJ2-2; maybe TRBD1 (5 bases). V was clipped by 1 base and J by 5 bases, with 11 bases between them. CDR1 is LGHDT, CDR2 YNNKEL, per germline (reference sequence). This CDR3 spans 15 amino acids. The CDR3 DNA reads TGTGCCAGCAGCCAAGGACAGCTATCGACCGGGGAGCTGTTTTTT. Encoded protein: CASSQGQLSTGELFF.

V and J are TRBV20-1 and TRBJ1-2; weak D call: TRBD1 (6 bases). The V gene lost 6 bases and the J gene lost 3 bases, with 23 bases spanning the gap. CDR3 length equals 16 residues. Germline V lookup: CDR1 DFQATT, CDR2 SNEGSKA (reference sequence). The CDR3: CSASRPGTPQYYGYTF. The CDR3, as DNA: TGCAGTGCGAGTAGACCCGGGACACCTCAATACTATGGCTACACCTTC.

The gene calls are TRBV29-1 and TRBJ2-3; weak D call: TRBD1 (5 bases). The CDR3 has 14 amino acids. Germline V gene lookup returns CDR1 SQVTM and CDR2 ANQGSEA. V lost 6 bases to trimming and J lost 4 bases, with 17 bases between them. The chain's CDR3 is CSVGQGGGADTQYF. In DNA form, the CDR3 reads TGCAGCGTGGGGCAGGGTGGTGGAGCAGATACGCAGTATTTT.

The J gene is TRBJ1-2, the V gene TRBV7-2; TRBD1 agrees at 7 bases. The CDR3 contains 14 residues. The germline CDR1 and CDR2 sequences are SGHTA and FQGNSA. After removal of 5 bases from V and 4 bases from J, the junction contained 7 bases not matched to a gene. Here the CDR3 DNA reads TGTGCCAGCAGCCGGGACAGTTCCAGCTATGGCTACACCTTC. This sequence encodes CASSRDSSSYGYTF.

The chain joins TRBV6-1 to TRBJ2-5; the match to TRBD2 covers 9 bases. Germline-derived CDR1 and CDR2 are MNHNS and SASEGT. The CDR3 runs to 15 residues. J was trimmed by 1 base and V by 3 bases; bases with no gene match: 3. In DNA, the CDR3 is TGTGCCAGCAGTGAGGCTAGCGGGACCCAAGAGACCCAGTACTTC. Residues: CASSEASGTQETQYF.

The CDR3 DNA follows: TGTGCCAGCAGCATCAACAGACAGGGCCACTACGAGCAGTACGTC. This codes for CASSINRQGHYEQYV. The chain joins TRBV11-1 to TRBJ2-7; the match to TRBD1 covers 7 bases. CDR1 and CDR2 from the germline V gene are SGHAT and FQDESV (reference sequence). The CDR3 loop spans 15 amino acids. The ends lost 5 bases at V and 3 bases at J; junction bases unmatched: 10.

The chain joins TRBV30 to TRBJ2-1, with a weak D call TRBD1 (5 bases). The V gene's germline CDR1 is GTSNPN and CDR2 SVGIG (reference sequence). V lost 4 bases and J lost 10, with 17 bases in between. The CDR3 is 13 amino acids. CDR3 DNA: TGTGCCTGGATCGCAGGGTTCATGGGGGAGCAGTTCTTC. Its translation: CAWIAGFMGEQFF.

This clone came up a few times. The rearrangement uses TRBV28 and TRBJ1-2; TRBD1 agrees at 7 bases. Losses at the gene ends were 6 bases for V and 2 bases for J; bases not matched to a gene: 3. The CDR3 sequence is 13 residues long. Germline CDR1 reads MDHEN; CDR2 reads SYDVKM. CDR3 in amino acids: CASSRGQNYGYTF. CDR3 bases: TGTGCCAGCAGCCGGGGACAGAACTATGGCTACACCTTC.

The V and J genes are TRBV30 and TRBJ1-5; D remains ambiguous. The CDR3 totals 13 residues. V lost 2 bases to trimming and J lost 7 bases, with 12 bases between them. Germline CDR1 reads GTSNPN; CDR2 reads SVGIG (reference sequence). The chain's CDR3 is CAWSKSSQQPQHF. The CDR3 bases are TGTGCCTGGAGTAAGTCCTCGCAGCAGCCCCAGCATTTT.

This sequence joins TRBV19 and TRBJ2-1; 10 bases agree with TRBD1. Germline CDR1 is LNHDA and CDR2 is SQIVND (reference sequence). The CDR3 spans 15 residues. Trimming removed 4 bases from V and 8 bases from J; junction bases left unmatched: 8. This CDR3 is CASSTGGTGAHEQFF. The CDR3 DNA is TGTGCCAGTAGTACAGGCGGGACAGGGGCCCATGAGCAGTTCTTC.

The rearrangement links TRBV2 to TRBJ1-5; D remains ambiguous. The CDR3 is 15 residues long. Germline V gene data show CDR1 as SNHLY and CDR2 as FYNNEI. V dropped 4 bases and J dropped 1 base, with 11 bases sitting between them. The CDR3 DNA is TGTGCCAGCAGTGGTGAAGGCAGGAGCAATCAGCCCCAGCATTTT. Protein product: CASSGEGRSNQPQHF.

The J gene is TRBJ2-3, the V gene TRBV19; 11 bases map to TRBD2. This CDR3 is built from 14 residues. The germline V gene encodes CDR1 LNHDA and CDR2 SQIVND (reference sequence). J gave up 9 bases and V 4 bases, and 6 bases lay outside the gene matches. This CDR3 reads CASSSGLAGVTQYF. In nucleotides, the CDR3 is TGTGCCAGTAGTAGTGGACTAGCGGGTGTAACGCAGTATTTT.

This sequence joins TRBV7-9 and TRBJ1-1; D remains ambiguous. This CDR3 comprises 16 residues. The germline V gene has CDR1 SEHNR and CDR2 FQNEAQ (reference sequence). Trimming stripped 4 bases from V and 3 bases from J, with 18 bases between. CDR3 DNA sequence: TGTGCCAGCAGCTCTCGGTTGGGAGGGCCTGACACTGAAGCTTTCTTT. Its protein product is CASSSRLGGPDTEAFF.

The chain joins TRBV6-5 to TRBJ1-5; D is possibly TRBD1 (6 bases). The ends were cut back, 7 bases at V and 3 bases at J, with 7 bases in the middle. This CDR3 has 12 residues. Germline CDR1 and CDR2: MNHEY and SVGAGI. CDR3 residues: CASTGVNQPQHF. The CDR3 DNA sequence: TGTGCCAGCACAGGGGTCAATCAGCCCCAGCATTTT.

The chain employs TRBV30 and TRBJ2-1; 7 nucleotides agree with TRBD1. Germline-derived CDR1 and CDR2 are GTSNPN and SVGIG (reference sequence). The V segment lost 3 bases and the J segment 5 bases; nucleotides outside the gene matches: 4. CDR3 size: 13 residues. CDR3 residues: CAWSRDSNNEQFF. The CDR3 DNA sequence: TGTGCCTGGAGCCGGGACAGCAACAATGAGCAGTTCTTC.

The chain has TRBV4-2 and TRBJ2-1, with 9 bases fitting TRBD2. Germline V gene sequence: CDR1 LGHNA, CDR2 YNFKEQ. Trimming at V came to 0 bases and at J to 5 bases, leaving 8 bases not matched to a gene. This CDR3 region has 17 residues. Written as DNA, the CDR3 is TGTGCCAGCAGCCAAGAGTTCGCGCGGGGGGGGAACAATGAGCAGTTCTTC. Translating it yields CASSQEFARGGNNEQFF.

The CDR3 DNA is TGCGCCAGCTCTGGACAGGGACAAGGGGTGACCCAGTACTTC. Translation: CASSGQGQGVTQYF. This chain links TRBV10-2 with TRBJ2-5, with 8 bases identical to TRBD1. Unmatched junction bases numbered 12, after V lost 8 bases and J lost 7 bases. The length of the CDR3 is 14 residues. The V gene's germline CDR1 is WSHSY and CDR2 SAAADI.

This clone was observed a handful of times. A junction end diverges from the germline sequence, so it may reflect a read error. This chain uses TRBV7-7 with TRBJ2-5; D is possibly TRBD2 (6 bases). CDR3 length: 15 amino acids. Germline assignment: CDR1 SSHAT and CDR2 FNYEAQ (reference sequence). CDR3 nucleotide sequence: TGTGCTAGCAGCTTAGGGGAAGCGGGCCAAGAGACCCAGTACTTC. It specifies CASSLGEAGQETQYF.

V and J are TRBV5-4 and TRBJ1-6; the match to TRBD1 covers 7 bases. Trimming took 0 bases from V and 13 from J; bases not matched to a gene: 1. Germline V lookup: CDR1 SGHNT, CDR2 YYREEE (reference sequence). This CDR3 region has 12 residues. In DNA, the CDR3 is TGTGCCAGCAGCTTGGCAGGGGGTCCCCTCCACTTT. It is translated as CASSLAGGPLHF.

This rearrangement joins TRBV28 to TRBJ2-7, with D possibly TRBD1 on 6 matching bases. This CDR3 is 13 amino acids long. Germline V gene sequence: CDR1 MDHEN, CDR2 SYDVKM. Trimming removed 4 bases from V and 1 base from J, with 8 bases in between. CDR3 DNA: TGTGCCAGCAGTTACAGGGCGTCCTACGAGCAGTACTTC. Translated: CASSYRASYEQYF.

The V gene is TRBV28, the J gene TRBJ1-4; maybe TRBD1 (6 bases). The CDR3 has 15 amino acids. CDR1 and CDR2 from the germline V gene are MDHEN and SYDVKM. V dropped 7 bases and J dropped 7 bases, with 19 bases sitting between them. The CDR3 DNA reads as TGTGCCAGCACAGGCTCAGGGGCTGTAGGTGAAAAACTGTTTTTT. Translating gives CASTGSGAVGEKLFF.

This sequence joins TRBV18 and TRBJ1-1; 7 bases map to TRBD1. V shed 3 bases, J shed 2 bases, and the junction held 12 bases outside the gene matches. Germline CDR1 and CDR2: KGHSH and LQKENI. The CDR3 is made up of 17 amino acids. CDR3 in DNA: TGTGCCAGCTCACCTCGGCAGGGGGGTTACCTAAACACTGAAGCTTTCTTT. Protein: CASSPRQGGYLNTEAFF.

This clone has only one observation. J is TRBJ2-3 and V is TRBV2; 9 bases fit TRBD2. The CDR3 is made up of 15 amino acids. J lost 6 bases, V lost 8 bases, and 12 bases had no gene match. The V gene's germline CDR1 is SNHLY and CDR2 FYNNEI. CDR3 bases: TGTGCCAGCCGGAGGGCTAGCGGGGCAGGCGATACGCAGTATTTT. It codes for CASRRASGAGDTQYF.

The chain combines TRBV19 with TRBJ1-5; 8 positions match TRBD1. CDR3 length equals 12 residues. The V gene's germline CDR1 is LNHDA and CDR2 SQIVND (reference sequence). With 8 bases clipped from V and 7 bases from J, the junction kept 4 bases outside the gene matches. The CDR3 nucleotides are TGTGCCAGTCATAACAGGGGGCAGCCCCAGCATTTT. This codes for CASHNRGQPQHF.

The chain couples TRBV20-1 to TRBJ2-3; 9 nucleotides line up with TRBD2. Germline V gives CDR1 DFQATT, CDR2 SNEGSKA (reference sequence). This CDR3 spans 15 amino acids. The V and J ends lost 3 bases and 0 bases, in that order; junction bases with no gene match: 4. The CDR3 protein is CSASRGTSSTDTQYF. The CDR3 DNA sequence: TGCAGTGCTAGTCGGGGGACTAGCAGCACAGATACGCAGTATTTT.